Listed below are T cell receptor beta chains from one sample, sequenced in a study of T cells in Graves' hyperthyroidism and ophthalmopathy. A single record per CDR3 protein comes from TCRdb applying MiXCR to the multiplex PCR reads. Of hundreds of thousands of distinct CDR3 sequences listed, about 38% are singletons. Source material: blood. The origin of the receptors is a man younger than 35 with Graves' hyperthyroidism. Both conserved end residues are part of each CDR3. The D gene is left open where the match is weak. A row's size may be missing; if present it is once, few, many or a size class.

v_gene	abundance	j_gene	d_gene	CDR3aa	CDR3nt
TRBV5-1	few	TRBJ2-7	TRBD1	CASNFGTGRSYEQYF	TGCGCCAGCAACTTTGGGACAGGGCGGTCCTACGAGCAGTACTTC
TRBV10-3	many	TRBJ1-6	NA	CAISEPMSWNSPLHF	TGTGCCATCAGTGAGCCGATGTCGTGGAATTCACCCCTCCACTTT
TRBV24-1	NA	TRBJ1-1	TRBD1	CATSDHAKTGVTEAFF	TGTGCCACCAGTGACCACGCAAAGACAGGGGTCACTGAAGCTTTCTTT
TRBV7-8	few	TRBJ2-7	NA	CASSFGMLSPLGSYEQYF	TGTGCCAGCAGCTTCGGCATGCTTAGTCCCCTGGGCTCCTACGAGCAGTACTTC
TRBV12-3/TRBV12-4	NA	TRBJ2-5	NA	CASSFMWETQYF	TGTGCCAGCAGTTTCATGTGGGAGACCCAGTACTTC
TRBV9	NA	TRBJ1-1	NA	CASSQTHEAFF	TGTGCCAGCAGCCAGACCCATGAAGCTTTCTTT
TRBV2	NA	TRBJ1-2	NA	CASSADGYTF	TGTGCCAGCAGTGCTGATGGCTACACCTTC
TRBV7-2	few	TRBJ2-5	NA	CASSSWQLRGGGTQYF	TGTGCCAGCAGCTCTTGGCAGCTTCGAGGCGGAGGGACCCAGTACTTC
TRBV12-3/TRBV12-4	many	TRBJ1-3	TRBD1	CASSTRGQGGNTIYF	TGTGCCAGCAGCACCCGGGGACAGGGGGGAAACACCATATATTTT
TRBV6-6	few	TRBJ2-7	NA	CASSFRAPYEQYF	TGTGCCAGCAGTTTCCGCGCACCCTACGAGCAGTACTTC
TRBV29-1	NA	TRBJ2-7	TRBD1	CSVEGSSGTGGGEQYF	TGCAGCGTTGAAGGTTCTTCCGGGACAGGGGGTGGCGAGCAGTACTTC
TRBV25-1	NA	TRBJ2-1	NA	CASSRVPYNEQFF	TGTGCCAGCAGTAGGGTCCCTTACAATGAGCAGTTCTTC
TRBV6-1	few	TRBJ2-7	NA	CASSEGPGSYEQYF	TGTGCCAGCAGTGAAGGTCCAGGGTCCTACGAGCAGTACTTC
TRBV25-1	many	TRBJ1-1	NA	CASSELDRNTEAFF	TGTGCCAGCAGTGAACTCGACAGGAACACTGAAGCTTTCTTT
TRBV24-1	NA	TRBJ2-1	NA	CATSGTTAVTYNEQFF	TGTGCCACCAGTGGGACCACAGCGGTGACGTACAATGAGCAGTTCTTC
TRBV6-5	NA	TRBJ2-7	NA	CASSYQFAYEQYF	TGTGCCAGCAGTTACCAGTTTGCCTACGAGCAGTACTTC
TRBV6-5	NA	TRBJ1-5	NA	CASRLQAYSNQPQHF	TGTGCCAGCAGGCTACAGGCTTATAGCAATCAGCCCCAGCATTTT
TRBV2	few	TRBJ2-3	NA	CASSVEGRTDTQYF	TGTGCCAGCAGTGTCGAGGGGCGAACAGATACGCAGTATTTT
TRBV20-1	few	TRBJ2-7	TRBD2	CSARDGAGGSGEQYF	TGCAGTGCTAGAGATGGAGCGGGAGGGTCGGGCGAGCAGTACTTC
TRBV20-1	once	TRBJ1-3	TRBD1	CSARDPRTGQNTIYF	TGCAGTGCTAGAGATCCCCGGACAGGACAGAACACCATATATTTT
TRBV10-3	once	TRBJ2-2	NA	CAISGDNLNTGELSW	TGTGCCATCAGTGGGGACAACTTGAACACCGGGGAGCTGTCTTGG
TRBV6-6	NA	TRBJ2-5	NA	CASSYGVWPYQETQYF	TGTGCCAGCAGTTACGGGGTTTGGCCGTACCAAGAGACCCAGTACTTC
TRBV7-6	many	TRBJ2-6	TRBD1	CASSPGGTGANVLTF	TGTGCCAGCAGCCCAGGGGGCACTGGGGCCAACGTCCTGACTTTC
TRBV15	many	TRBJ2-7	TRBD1	CATGAGGYEQYF	TGTGCCACCGGGGCAGGGGGCTACGAGCAGTACTTC
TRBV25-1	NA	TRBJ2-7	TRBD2	CTPGIAGWHEQYF	TGTACCCCAGGGATAGCGGGATGGCACGAGCAGTACTTC
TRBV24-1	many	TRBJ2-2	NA	CATSDQSTGELFF	TGTGCCACCAGTGATCAGTCCACCGGGGAGCTGTTTTTT
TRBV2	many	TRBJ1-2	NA	CASNEALTGYTF	TGTGCCAGCAACGAGGCCCTCACGGGCTACACCTTC
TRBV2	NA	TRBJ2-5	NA	CASSGNLLGETQYF	TGTGCCAGCAGTGGGAATTTGTTGGGGGAGACCCAGTACTTC
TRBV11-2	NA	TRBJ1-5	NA	CASGGKLGNQPQHF	TGTGCCAGCGGTGGCAAGCTGGGCAATCAGCCCCAGCATTTT
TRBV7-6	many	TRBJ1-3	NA	CASSLAGADTIYF	TGTGCCAGCAGCTTAGCAGGGGCAGACACCATATATTTT
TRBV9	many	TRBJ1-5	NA	CASSGELGSNQPQHF	TGTGCCAGCAGCGGCGAACTGGGGAGCAATCAGCCCCAGCATTTT
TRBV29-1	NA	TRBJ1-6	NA	CSVITGSSSFYSPLHF	TGCAGCGTGATAACAGGGAGCTCCTCCTTTTATTCACCCCTCCACTTT
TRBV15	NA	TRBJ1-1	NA	CATSRGGAPEAFF	TGTGCCACCAGCAGAGGGGGGGCACCTGAAGCTTTCTTT
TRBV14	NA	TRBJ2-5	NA	CASSPTNEETQYF	TGTGCCAGCAGCCCTACGAATGAGGAGACCCAGTACTTC
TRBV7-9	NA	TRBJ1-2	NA	CASSSIGLDNYGYTF	TGTGCCAGCAGCTCGATTGGTTTGGATAACTATGGCTACACCTTC
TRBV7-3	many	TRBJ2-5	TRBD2	CASSLTGTTSGVGSAQYF	TGTGCCAGCAGCTTAACCGGAACGACTAGCGGGGTGGGATCGGCCCAGTACTTC
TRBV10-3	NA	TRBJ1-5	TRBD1	CAISDPGTGGNQPQHF	TGTGCCATCAGTGATCCCGGGACAGGGGGCAATCAGCCCCAGCATTTT
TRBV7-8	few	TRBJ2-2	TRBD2	CASSSSGTSTGELFF	TGTGCCAGCAGCTCCTCCGGGACTAGCACCGGGGAGCTGTTTTTT
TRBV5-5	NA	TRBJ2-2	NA	CASSFNTSPGELFF	TGTGCCAGCAGCTTTAACACCTCCCCCGGGGAGCTGTTTTTT
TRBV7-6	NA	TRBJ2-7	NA	CASSPAGSSYEQYF	TGTGCCAGCAGCCCCGCAGGGTCCTCCTACGAGCAGTACTTC
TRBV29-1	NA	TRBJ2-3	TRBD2	CSVESLADDTQYF	TGCAGCGTTGAAAGTCTAGCGGACGATACGCAGTATTTT
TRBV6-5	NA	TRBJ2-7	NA	CASSLVRDSPYEQYF	TGTGCCAGCAGTTTAGTAAGGGACTCCCCCTACGAGCAGTACTTC
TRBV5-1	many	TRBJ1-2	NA	CASRTGESYGYTF	TGCGCCAGCAGAACGGGGGAGAGCTATGGCTACACCTTC
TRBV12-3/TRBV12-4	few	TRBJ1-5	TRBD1	CASTWDRVGQPQHF	TGTGCCAGCACCTGGGACAGGGTAGGACAGCCCCAGCATTTT
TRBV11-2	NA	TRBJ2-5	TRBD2	CASSLFGGTTQETQYF	TGTGCCAGCAGCCTCTTCGGGGGGACGACACAAGAGACCCAGTACTTC
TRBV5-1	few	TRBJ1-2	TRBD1	CASSPEGTGIGGYGYTF	TGCGCCAGCAGCCCGGAAGGGACAGGGATTGGTGGCTATGGCTACACCTTC
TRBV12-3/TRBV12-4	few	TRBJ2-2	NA	CATTLGSATGELFF	TGTGCCACCACCCTCGGGAGTGCCACCGGGGAGCTGTTTTTT
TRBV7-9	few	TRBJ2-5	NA	CASRGHEETQYF	TGTGCCAGCAGGGGACACGAGGAGACCCAGTACTTC
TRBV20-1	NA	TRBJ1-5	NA	CSAREGIYSNQPQHF	TGCAGTGCTAGAGAGGGGATCTATAGCAATCAGCCCCAGCATTTT
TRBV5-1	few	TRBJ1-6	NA	CASSLERGGPSPLHF	TGCGCCAGCAGCTTGGAGAGGGGGGGCCCATCACCCCTCCACTTT
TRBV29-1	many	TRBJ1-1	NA	CSVVEGMNTEAFF	TGCAGCGTTGTGGAGGGGATGAACACTGAAGCTTTCTTT
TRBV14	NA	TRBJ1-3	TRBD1	CASSQDTPRGASGNTIYF	TGTGCCAGCAGCCAAGATACCCCCAGGGGGGCCTCTGGAAACACCATATATTTT
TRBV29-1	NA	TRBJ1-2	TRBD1	CSVEMRGTGVNYGYTF	TGCAGCGTTGAGATGCGCGGGACAGGGGTCAACTATGGCTACACCTTC
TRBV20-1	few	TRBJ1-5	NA	CSAKFGKDQPQHF	TGCAGTGCCAAATTCGGGAAGGACCAGCCCCAGCATTTT
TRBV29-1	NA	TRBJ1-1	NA	CSFINTEAFF	TGCAGTTTCATCAACACTGAAGCTTTCTTT
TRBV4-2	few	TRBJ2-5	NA	CASSSRAGAPETQYF	TGTGCCAGCAGCTCGCGGGCAGGGGCTCCAGAGACCCAGTACTTC
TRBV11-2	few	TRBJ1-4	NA	CASRPGPATNEKLFF	TGTGCCAGCAGACCCGGACCCGCAACTAATGAAAAACTGTTTTTT